The source of this T cell receptor (beta chain) is a study of Graves' ophthalmopathy and Graves' hyperthyroidism. Worth noting for this clonotype: Antigen unknown.

Looked up from germline, CDR1 is SEHNR and CDR2 is FQNEAQ (reference sequence). There are 16 residues in the CDR3. V was cut by 10 bases and J by 0 bases, with 16 bases left in between. RNA transcripts served as template for amplifying TCR beta CDR3 sequences. First-round RT-PCR with HTBI primers preceded a second-round multiplex PCR. MiXCR, run by TCRdb on the multiplex PCR reads, gives a single entry per CDR3 protein. This sample has roughly 700,000 distinct CDR3 sequences; 40% occur once, and the top ten carry 35% to 55%. Study results and caveats: In blood appeared most of the expanded thyroid clonotypes whose frequency exceeded 0.001. With just over 70% sensitivity and about 78% specificity, the model predicted ophthalmopathy progression.

The chain uses TRBV7-9 and TRBJ2-6; the D gene is possibly TRBD1 (6 bases). The sequence derives from an adult man with Graves' ophthalmopathy. Material for sequencing was peripheral blood. The CDR3: CAIPNKGVSGANVLTF. The CDR3 region has the DNA TGTGCCATCCCAAATAAGGGGGTCTCTGGGGCCAACGTCCTGACTTTC.